Following are 20 T cell receptor beta chains from one sample sequenced in a study of response to subunit inactivated influenza vaccine. TCRdb redid the calling of the RT-PCR reads with MiXCR, one entry per CDR3 protein. The table includes 700,000 to 900,000 distinct CDR3 sequences, 21% detected once. This specimen was PBMCs from blood, taken more than 4 days after vaccination. The source of these receptors is a man between 50 and 59 years old who received an inactivated influenza vaccine.

The chain recombines TRBV20-1 with TRBJ2-3, with D perhaps matching TRBD2 (6 bases). This CDR3 contains 13 residues. Germline assignment: CDR1 DFQATT and CDR2 SNEGSKA (reference sequence). V was trimmed by 0 bases and J by 5 bases, leaving 9 bases between them. CDR3 DNA sequence: TGCAGTGCTAGAGAACTAGCAGGAGATACGCAGTATTTT. Protein sequence: CSARELAGDTQYF.

This clonotype was observed a handful of times. This chain uses TRBV7-3 with TRBJ2-6; a weak D match, TRBD2 (6 bases). Between the trimmed V and J ends, which lost 5 bases and 4 bases, there was a span of 18 bases. The CDR3 runs 17 residues. Germline lookup yields CDR1 SGHTA and CDR2 FQGTGA. The CDR3 spells CASSPGLLGTGANVLTF. The CDR3 DNA reads TGTGCCAGCAGCCCGGGACTCCTAGGCACCGGGGCCAACGTCCTGACTTTC.

In this sample, this clonotype turned up a few times. V usage is TRBV20-1 and J usage is TRBJ2-7, with no clear D. The V gene's germline CDR1 is DFQATT and CDR2 SNEGSKA (reference sequence). CDR3 length: 12 amino acids. Trimming took off 3 bases at V and 7 bases at J, with 13 bases between the two ends. This CDR3 reads CSARGNAFEQYF. The CDR3 DNA sequence: TGCAGTGCTAGGGGAAATGCTTTTGAGCAGTACTTC.

The chain carries TRBV4-3 and TRBJ2-1; tentative D call: TRBD2 (6 bases). Germline V gene lookup returns CDR1 LGHNA and CDR2 YSLEER. Trimming took off 8 bases at V and 4 bases at J, with 18 bases between the two ends. The CDR3 runs to 15 residues. CDR3 sequence (DNA): TGCGCCAGCGGAATTTTCGGGGGTATATACAATGAGCAGTTCTTC. This codes for CASGIFGGIYNEQFF.

The chain combines TRBV29-1 with TRBJ2-1; D unresolved. The V end was cut by 2 bases, the J end by 8 bases, with 13 bases between. The CDR3 has 13 amino acids. Germline V gene lookup returns CDR1 SQVTM and CDR2 ANQGSEA. The CDR3 region is CSVENIKTHEQFF. Here the CDR3 DNA reads TGCAGCGTTGAAAACATCAAGACCCATGAGCAGTTCTTC.

The genes are TRBV9 and TRBJ2-3; D remains unclear. Germline CDR1 is SGDLS and CDR2 is YYNGEE. V lost 3 bases to trimming and J lost 4 bases, with 12 bases between them. This CDR3 comprises 14 residues. This CDR3 is CASSGGGRSDTQYF. The CDR3 bases are TGTGCCAGCAGCGGAGGCGGTCGGTCAGATACGCAGTATTTT.

CDR3 sequence reads: CSASRQPGGTEAFF. CDR3 DNA: TGCAGTGCTAGCCGACAGCCCGGTGGCACTGAAGCTTTCTTT. The V gene is TRBV20-1, the J gene TRBJ1-1; tentatively, D is TRBD1 (5 bases). CDR1 DFQATT and CDR2 SNEGSKA come from the germline V gene (reference sequence). V lost 3 bases to trimming and J lost 4 bases, with 15 bases between them. This CDR3 contains 14 residues.

V is TRBV11-2 and J is TRBJ2-2; 10 bases are a match to TRBD1. The CDR3 contains 19 residues. Germline values: CDR1 SGHAT, CDR2 FQNNGV. The ends lost 0 bases at V and 4 bases at J; junction bases unmatched: 11. The CDR3 nucleotides read TGTGCCAGCAGCTTAGACAGACAGGGGGCCGGAGCGAGCACCGGGGAGCTGTTTTTT. Amino acids: CASSLDRQGAGASTGELFF.

The chain combines TRBV5-1 with TRBJ2-5, with a possible D match to TRBD1 (5 bases). Looked up from germline, CDR1 is SGHRS and CDR2 is YFSETQ. V was trimmed by 3 bases and J by 3 bases, leaving 18 bases between them. The CDR3 totals 16 residues. CDR3 sequence: CASSSRETPGKETQYF. The CDR3 bases are TGCGCCAGCAGCTCCAGAGAAACCCCAGGGAAAGAGACCCAGTACTTC.

This clonotype appeared a few times. This rearrangement joins TRBV18 to TRBJ2-2; D is unclear. The germline V and J ends were trimmed by 1 base and 6 bases, with 6 bases remaining between them. The CDR3 is 13 amino acids. Germline-derived CDR1 and CDR2 are KGHSH and LQKENI. The DNA for the CDR3 is TGTGCCAGCTCACCACTTGTATCCGGGGAGCTGTTTTTT. Encoded protein: CASSPLVSGELFF.

V usage is TRBV28 and J usage is TRBJ2-1, with 8 bases aligning to TRBD2. Germline V gene data show CDR1 as MDHEN and CDR2 as SYDVKM. This CDR3 has 15 residues. Trimming took 10 bases from V and 7 from J; bases not matched to a gene: 15. CDR3 sequence (DNA): TGTGCCACCTGGCCGGGAGGGCGGGATTCAAATGAGCAGTTCTTC. This translates into CATWPGGRDSNEQFF. Looking up the rest from reference TRBV28 and TRBJ2-1 gives the full variable domain: DVKVTQSSRYLVKRTGEKVFLECVQDMDHENMFWYRQDPGLGLRLIYFSYDVKMKEKGDIPEGYSVSREKKERFSLILESASTNQTSMYLCATWPGGRDSNEQFFGPGTRLTVL.

This clonotype was seen more than once but under ten times. V and J are TRBV20-1 and TRBJ2-2; 7 positions agree with TRBD1. The germline CDR1 and CDR2 sequences are DFQATT and SNEGSKA (reference sequence). The CDR3 loop spans 13 amino acids. The trim removed 5 bases at V and 7 bases at J, leaving 7 bases unmatched. In nucleotides, the CDR3 is TGCAGTGCTCGGGACAGCTTACTCGGGGAGCTGTTTTTT. This translates into CSARDSLLGELFF.

This clonotype has more than one count but fewer than ten. V usage is TRBV9 and J usage is TRBJ2-2; D gene uncertain. The CDR3 covers 15 residues. Per germline, CDR1 SGDLS and CDR2 YYNGEE. Trimming left V 0 bases short and J 6 bases short, with 12 bases between. The CDR3 protein is CASSVVGSGAGELFF. Here the CDR3 DNA reads TGTGCCAGCAGCGTAGTCGGTTCTGGCGCCGGGGAGCTGTTTTTT. The whole variable domain, remainder taken from reference TRBV9 and TRBJ2-2, is DSGVTQTPKHLITATGQRVTLRCSPRSGDLSVYWYQQSLDQGLQFLIQYYNGEERAKGNILERFSAQQFPDLHSELNLSSLELGDSALYFCASSVVGSGAGELFFGEGSRLTVL.

This clonotype was seen a few times. The V and J genes are TRBV12-3 or TRBV12-4 and TRBJ2-2, with 7 nucleotides matching TRBD1. Trimming removed 5 bases from V and 5 bases from J; junction bases left unmatched: 5. The CDR3 runs to 14 residues. Here the CDR3 reads CASSPGQETGELFF. The CDR3 bases are TGTGCCAGCAGTCCCGGACAGGAGACCGGGGAGCTGTTTTTT.

This chain joins TRBV20-1 and TRBJ2-7; unclear D gene. V was cut by 3 bases and J by 2 bases, with 23 bases left in between. Germline CDR1 reads DFQATT; CDR2 reads SNEGSKA (reference sequence). The CDR3 length is 17 residues. For the CDR3, the DNA is TGCAGTGCTAGTATCCCCTCTATAGACCCCCTGACCTACGAGCAGTACTTC. This translates into CSASIPSIDPLTYEQYF.

V usage is TRBV6-1 and J usage is TRBJ1-2; tentatively, D is TRBD1 (5 bases). The V end lost 4 bases, the J end lost 4 bases, and 13 bases lay between the germline ends. Germline lookup yields CDR1 MNHNS and CDR2 SASEGT. This CDR3 contains 14 residues. CDR3 sequence: CASSASGLLYGYTF. The CDR3 bases are TGTGCCAGCAGTGCCTCGGGGCTACTCTATGGCTACACCTTC.

The chain joins TRBV10-3 to TRBJ2-1; TRBD2 matches 10 bases. Germline CDR1 reads ENHRY; CDR2 reads SYGVKD. The CDR3 totals 16 residues. V dropped 0 bases and J dropped 10; count of bases not matched to a gene: 9. CDR3 region: CAISESWSAGGNEQFF. CDR3 DNA: TGTGCCATCAGTGAGTCGTGGTCAGCGGGAGGGAACGAGCAGTTCTTC.

Only a few counts were recorded for this clonotype. This sequence joins TRBV7-2 and TRBJ2-3; tentative D call: TRBD1 (5 bases). The CDR3 has 14 amino acids. V gave up 5 bases and J gave up 6 bases, with 15 bases separating them. Germline V gives CDR1 SGHTA, CDR2 FQGNSA. CDR3 in DNA: TGTGCCAGCAGCCTACAAACAGGTACCGATACGCAGTATTTT. It specifies CASSLQTGTDTQYF.

This clonotype has at least ten counts. The chain couples TRBV27 to TRBJ2-7, with D perhaps given as TRBD1 or TRBD2 (7 bases each). The CDR3 extends over 15 amino acids. Germline-derived CDR1 and CDR2 are MNHEY and SMNVEV (reference sequence). Trimming cost V 3 bases and J 6 bases, with 18 bases left between them. The chain's CDR3 is CASSFRIGEGAEQYF. The CDR3 nucleotides read TGTGCCAGCAGTTTTCGAATCGGGGAGGGGGCCGAGCAGTACTTC.

The V gene is TRBV6-4, the J gene TRBJ2-3, with 9 bases lining up with TRBD2. The V and J ends lost 5 bases and 2 bases, in that order; junction bases with no gene match: 5. The germline CDR1 and CDR2 sequences are MRHNA and SNTAGT. CDR3 length: 15 amino acids. The CDR3 DNA reads as TGTGCCAGCAGTAGCGGGACTAGCATCACAGATACGCAGTATTTT. Translating it yields CASSSGTSITDTQYF.